This TCR beta chain derives from a study of spatial heterogeneity in lung cancer. After removal of 0 bases from V and 2 bases from J, the junction contained 19 bases not matched to a gene. Germline V CDR1 and CDR2: SGHDN, FVKESK. CDR3 size: 22 residues. Using its own MiXCR run on the 5' RACE reads, TCRdb lists one record per CDR3 protein. The sample lists about 43,000 distinct CDR3 sequences, about 22% occurring once. This clonotype appeared a few times. This sample's time point: blood at routine non-recurrence follow-up after resection. The source was PBMCs, collected at follow-up. The origin of this receptor is a female donor with early-stage non-small cell lung cancer. The J gene is TRBJ2-5, the V gene TRBV14, with TRBD1 matching over 12 bases. The CDR3: CASSQEGYVFGTGGRKQETQYF. The CDR3, as DNA: TGTGCCAGCAGCCAAGAGGGATATGTCTTCGGGACAGGGGGCCGGAAACAAGAGACCCAGTACTTC.